These 15 T cell receptor beta chains share one sample of origin, sequenced in a study of blood T cell repertoires in COVID-19. Sequencing used immunoSEQ multiplex PCR; TCRdb keeps in-frame clones, though not all of them. The table has fewer than 400,000 clones, roughly 91% seen once. What was sequenced was peripheral blood. All receptors derive from a woman aged 25-40 years with COVID-19, enrolled during active disease.

The V gene is TRBV4-1, the J gene TRBJ2-5, with D possibly being TRBD2 (5 bases). The CDR3 extends over 15 amino acids. Looked up from germline, CDR1 is MGHRA and CDR2 is YSYEKL. Trimming cost V 2 bases and J 2 bases, with 12 bases left between them. This chain's CDR3 is CASSQTPGVQETQYF. Written as DNA, the CDR3 is TGCGCCAGCAGCCAAACCCCCGGGGTTCAAGAGACCCAGTACTTC.

The rearrangement uses TRBV19 and TRBJ1-5, with 8 nucleotides matching TRBD1. With V trimmed by 7 bases and J by 1 base, 3 bases remained unmatched. The CDR3 spans 14 residues. CDR1 is LNHDA, CDR2 SQIVND, per germline (reference sequence). The CDR3 nucleotides read TGTGCCAGTACGGACAGGGCGAGCAATCAGCCCCAGCATTTT. Protein: CASTDRASNQPQHF.

V usage is TRBV19 and J usage is TRBJ1-1; a weak D match, TRBD1 (6 bases). The CDR3 totals 12 residues. Trimming removed 9 bases from V and 5 bases from J, with 13 bases in between. Looked up from germline, CDR1 is LNHDA and CDR2 is SQIVND (reference sequence). The CDR3 here is CASGTPGTEAFF. CDR3 nucleotide sequence: TGTGCCAGCGGGACACCGGGAACTGAAGCTTTCTTT.

The chain joins TRBV27 to TRBJ1-5, with 7 nucleotides matching TRBD1. The CDR3 runs 13 residues. J lost 5 bases, V lost 3 bases, and 1 base had no gene match. The germline V gene encodes CDR1 MNHEY and CDR2 SMNVEV (reference sequence). Here the CDR3 reads CASSLRGHQPQHF. The CDR3 DNA follows: TGTGCCAGCAGTTTGAGGGGGCATCAGCCCCAGCATTTT.

The gene calls are TRBV7-8 and TRBJ1-1, with D unresolved. Germline CDR1 SGHVS, CDR2 FQNEAQ. The CDR3 is made up of 13 amino acids. Trimming shortened V by 0 bases and J by 5 bases, and 7 bases separated the two germline ends. The CDR3 DNA reads as TGTGCCAGCAGCTTAGCGGGAGAGACTGAAGCTTTCTTT. It is translated as CASSLAGETEAFF. The variable domain in full, completed from reference TRBV7-8 and TRBJ1-1, reads GAGVSQSPRYKVAKRGQDVALRCDPISGHVSLFWYQQALGQGPEFLTYFQNEAQLDKSGLPSDRFFAERPEGSVSTLKIQRTQQEDSAVYLCASSLAGETEAFFGQGTRLTVV.

The chain joins TRBV19 to TRBJ1-4; the match to TRBD1 covers 9 bases. With 6 bases clipped from V and 10 bases from J, the junction kept 6 bases outside the gene matches. Germline CDR1 and CDR2: LNHDA and SQIVND (reference sequence). The CDR3 spans 13 residues. The CDR3 DNA sequence: TGTGCCAGTAGCACAGGGGGCGCGGGAAAACTGTTTTTT. Translated: CASSTGGAGKLFF.

The V gene is TRBV14, the J gene TRBJ1-1, with D unresolved. V was clipped by 1 base and J by 6 bases, with 9 bases between them. Per the germline V gene, CDR1 is SGHDN and CDR2 is FVKESK. The CDR3 is 13 residues long. This CDR3 is CASSQGQPAEAFF. CDR3 DNA sequence: TGTGCCAGCAGCCAAGGACAACCGGCTGAAGCTTTCTTT.

This clone is a singleton in its sample. The rearrangement joins TRBV7-6 to TRBJ2-1, with D possibly being TRBD1 (7 bases). Germline CDR1 reads SGHVS; CDR2 reads FNYEAQ. V gave up 5 bases and J gave up 8 bases, with 22 bases separating them. CDR3 length: 16 amino acids. CDR3 coding DNA: TGTGCCAGCAGCCCGTGGGGCAGGGGGGTAGGGGATGAGCAGTTCTTC. This translates into CASSPWGRGVGDEQFF.

This clone is a singleton in its sample. The chain uses TRBV6-1 and TRBJ1-4; TRBD1 aligns across 7 bases. This CDR3 is 14 amino acids long. V shed 1 base, J shed 10 bases, and the junction held 6 bases outside the gene matches. CDR1 MNHNS and CDR2 SASEGT come from the germline V gene. CDR3 in amino acids: CASSEGYRGTKLFF. CDR3 DNA sequence: TGTGCCAGCAGTGAAGGGTACAGGGGTACAAAACTGTTTTTT.

The genes are TRBV11-2 and TRBJ2-5; 10 nucleotides agree with TRBD2. The trim removed 1 base at V and 5 bases at J, leaving 13 bases unmatched. Germline V gives CDR1 SGHAT, CDR2 FQNNGV. This CDR3 spans 18 amino acids. This chain's CDR3 is CASSLVLVQRGGFETQYF. The CDR3 region has the DNA TGTGCCAGCAGCTTAGTTTTGGTCCAGCGGGGGGGCTTTGAGACCCAGTACTTC.

The chain recombines TRBV27 with TRBJ1-2, with 7 nucleotides matching TRBD1. Germline CDR1 and CDR2: MNHEY and SMNVEV (reference sequence). The CDR3 loop spans 12 amino acids. Trimming took 8 bases from V and 6 from J; bases not matched to a gene: 6. The CDR3 coding sequence is TGTGCCAGCGGACGTACAGGGGATGGCTACACCTTC. As protein: CASGRTGDGYTF.

The chain has TRBV6-6 and TRBJ1-2; D is possibly TRBD1 (6 bases). V was clipped by 8 bases and J by 8 bases, with 18 bases between them. Germline V gene lookup returns CDR1 MNHNY and CDR2 SVGAGI (reference sequence). There are 13 residues in the CDR3. The CDR3 loop reads CASSTGSYYGYTF. The CDR3 DNA is TGTGCCAGCTCTACAGGGTCCTATTACGGCTACACCTTC.

The chain is built from TRBV7-9 and TRBJ2-2; D unclear. Trimming left V 1 base short and J 11 bases short, with 8 bases between. The CDR3 extends over 12 amino acids. Germline-derived CDR1 and CDR2 are SEHNR and FQNEAQ (reference sequence). The CDR3, as DNA: TGTGCCAGCAGCTTAGGCGGCAGTGAGCTGTTTTTT. This codes for CASSLGGSELFF.

The chain employs TRBV6-5 and TRBJ1-1; 7 positions agree with TRBD1. The V gene end was trimmed by 2 bases and the J gene end by 0 bases; junction bases not matched to a gene: 3. The CDR3 length is 15 residues. The germline CDR1 and CDR2 sequences are MNHEY and SVGAGI. CDR3 protein: CASSYATGMNTEAFF. CDR3 DNA: TGTGCCAGCAGTTACGCGACAGGGATGAACACTGAAGCTTTCTTT.

The J gene is TRBJ1-5, the V gene TRBV7-9; TRBD1 agrees at 7 bases. This CDR3 has 13 residues. Germline CDR1 SEHNR, CDR2 FQNEAQ (reference sequence). V dropped 5 bases and J dropped 6; count of bases not matched to a gene: 4. CDR3 bases: TGTGCCAGCAGCCTCGACAGGGCTCAGCCCCAGCATTTT. Amino acid sequence: CASSLDRAQPQHF.